The count of the clone carrying this TCR beta chain is one. The antigen is undetermined. These data are taken from a study of T cell responses to AZD1222 COVID-19 vaccine. Whole-study findings and limits: Only a handful of AZD1222 recipients, more than 5 in all, had baseline seropositivity.

Data came from immunoSEQ multiplex PCR; TCRdb stores just in-frame clones and leaves some out. The data contain 150,000 to 250,000 clones, over 85% of them singletons. V was pared by 6 bases and J by 9 bases, with 14 bases between. This CDR3 spans 13 amino acids. The sequenced sample was peripheral blood, obtained 28 days after the second AZD1222 dose. This chain uses TRBV12-3 or TRBV12-4 with TRBJ2-2; D remains unclear. The TCR comes from an adult who received the AZD1222 COVID-19 vaccine. CDR3 protein: CASSPPWIRELFF. The DNA for the CDR3 is TGTGCCAGCAGCCCCCCCTGGATCAGGGAGCTGTTTTTT.